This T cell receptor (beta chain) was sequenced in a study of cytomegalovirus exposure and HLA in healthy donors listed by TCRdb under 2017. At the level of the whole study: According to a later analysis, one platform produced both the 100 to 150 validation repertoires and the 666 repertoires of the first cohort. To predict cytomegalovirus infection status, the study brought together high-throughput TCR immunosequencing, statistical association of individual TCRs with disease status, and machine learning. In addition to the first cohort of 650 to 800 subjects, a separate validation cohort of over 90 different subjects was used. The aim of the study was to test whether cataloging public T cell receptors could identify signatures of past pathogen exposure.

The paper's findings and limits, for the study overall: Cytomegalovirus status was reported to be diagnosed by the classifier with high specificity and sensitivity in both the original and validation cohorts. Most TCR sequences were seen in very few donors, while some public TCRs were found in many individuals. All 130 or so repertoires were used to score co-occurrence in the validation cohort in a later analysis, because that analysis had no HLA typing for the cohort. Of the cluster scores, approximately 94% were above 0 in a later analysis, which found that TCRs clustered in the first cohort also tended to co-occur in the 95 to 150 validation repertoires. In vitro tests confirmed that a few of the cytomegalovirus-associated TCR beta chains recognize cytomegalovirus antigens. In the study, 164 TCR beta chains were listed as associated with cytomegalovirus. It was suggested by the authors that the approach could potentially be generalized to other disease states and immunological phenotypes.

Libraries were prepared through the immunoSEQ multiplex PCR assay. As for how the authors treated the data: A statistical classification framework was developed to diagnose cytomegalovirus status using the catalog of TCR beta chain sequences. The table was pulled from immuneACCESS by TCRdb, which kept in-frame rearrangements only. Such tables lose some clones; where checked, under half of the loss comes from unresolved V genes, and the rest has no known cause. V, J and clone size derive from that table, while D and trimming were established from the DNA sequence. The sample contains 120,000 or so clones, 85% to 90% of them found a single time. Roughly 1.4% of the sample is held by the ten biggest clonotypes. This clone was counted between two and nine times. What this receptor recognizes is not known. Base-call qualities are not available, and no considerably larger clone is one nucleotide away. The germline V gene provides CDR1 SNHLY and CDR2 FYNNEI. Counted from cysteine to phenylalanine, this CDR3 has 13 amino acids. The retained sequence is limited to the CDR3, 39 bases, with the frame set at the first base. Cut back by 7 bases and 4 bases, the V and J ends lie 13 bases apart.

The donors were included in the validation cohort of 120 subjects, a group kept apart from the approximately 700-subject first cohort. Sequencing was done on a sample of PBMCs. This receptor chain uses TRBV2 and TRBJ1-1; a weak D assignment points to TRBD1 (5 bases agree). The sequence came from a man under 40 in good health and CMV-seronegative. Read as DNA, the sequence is TGTGCCAGCAATGGGCAGGGATCCACTGAAGCTTTCTTT. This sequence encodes CASNGQGSTEAFF.